One and the same sample provided the 5 T cell receptor beta chains below, sequenced in a study of glioma-infiltrating T cells. Amplification of TCR alpha and beta CDR3 regions from RNA used iRepertoire nested multiplex PCR. Using its own MiXCR run on the multiplex PCR reads, TCRdb lists one record per CDR3 protein. The sample consists of roughly 130,000 distinct CDR3 sequences, around 25% of them appearing once. Sequencing was done on a sample of glioma tissue, nonneoplastic brain tissue, or PBMCs (not recorded which). The receptor set was obtained from a human donor with low-grade glioma or glioblastoma, undergoing nonglioma brain surgery, or in good health (not recorded which).

This rearrangement joins TRBV4-3 to TRBJ1-1, with D maybe TRBD1 (6 bases). Trimming removed 1 base from V and 0 bases from J, with 12 bases in between. CDR1 is LGHNA, CDR2 YSLEER, per germline. The CDR3 spans 16 residues. CDR3: CASSQATGQMNTEAFF. In DNA, the CDR3 is TGCGCCAGCAGCCAAGCGACTGGACAGATGAACACTGAAGCTTTCTTT.

This clonotype has more than one count but fewer than ten. V is TRBV3-1 and J is TRBJ1-3, with no clear D. From germline, CDR1 is LGHDT and CDR2 YNNKEL (reference sequence). Trimming removed 0 bases from V and 4 bases from J, with 4 bases in between. The CDR3 spans 13 residues. CDR3 region: CASSQDTGNTIYF. In nucleotides, the CDR3 is TGTGCCAGCAGCCAAGACACAGGAAACACCATATATTTT.

This clonotype has more than one count but fewer than ten. CDR3 DNA: TGTGCCAGCAGTTACCCATCCGGGGTCTCGAATGAGCAGTTCTTC. It encodes CASSYPSGVSNEQFF. The chain uses TRBV6-6 and TRBJ2-1; perhaps TRBD2 as D (5 bases). Trimming took 2 bases from V and 7 from J, leaving 15 bases between them. CDR1 MNHNY and CDR2 SVGAGI come from the germline V gene (reference sequence). This CDR3 region has 15 residues.

The chain combines TRBV5-4 with TRBJ2-3; 8 nucleotides agree with TRBD2. CDR1 and CDR2 (germline): SGHNT, YYREEE (reference sequence). This CDR3 region has 14 residues. J was trimmed by 5 bases and V by 4 bases; bases with no gene match: 6. CDR3: CASSISGALDTQYF. As DNA, the CDR3 is TGTGCCAGCAGCATTAGCGGGGCATTAGATACGCAGTATTTT.

In the case of this clonotype: This could be a read error, since a much larger clone is one nucleotide away. The chain employs TRBV4-3 and TRBJ1-1; a weak D match, TRBD1 (6 bases). Germline V gives CDR1 LGHNA, CDR2 YSLEER. The CDR3 runs 14 residues. The CDR3 bases are TGCGCCGGCAGTCACAGGGACCTGAACACTGAAGCTTTCTTT. Translation gives CAGSHRDLNTEAFF.